This passage covers 9 T cell receptor beta chains from one sample sequenced in a study of T cell responses to AZD1222 COVID-19 vaccine. Data came from immunoSEQ multiplex PCR; TCRdb stores just in-frame clones and leaves some out. This sample has 200,000 to 250,000 clones, with about 92% found just once. The sequenced sample was peripheral blood, obtained on day 0 of MenACWY control vaccination. These receptors were obtained from an adult in good health.

This clone was recorded only once. V usage is TRBV7-8 and J usage is TRBJ1-1; TRBD1 agrees at 10 bases. Germline V lookup: CDR1 SGHVS, CDR2 FQNEAQ. J gave up 4 bases and V 0 bases, and 2 bases lay outside the gene matches. This CDR3 is 15 amino acids long. CDR3 amino acids: CASSLAGTGVTEAFF. Written as DNA, the CDR3 is TGTGCCAGCAGCTTAGCAGGGACAGGGGTCACTGAAGCTTTCTTT.

The chain combines TRBV7-2 with TRBJ2-1; D is perhaps TRBD2 (6 bases). The V and J ends lost 0 bases and 10 bases respectively, with 10 bases between them. CDR3 length: 13 residues. In germline, CDR1 is SGHTA, CDR2 FQGNSA. The CDR3 coding sequence is TGTGCCAGCAGCTTAGCGCGCGGGGAGGAGCAGTTCTTC. Its translation is CASSLARGEEQFF. Full variable domain (remainder filled in from reference TRBV7-2 and TRBJ2-1): GAGVSQSPSNKVTEKGKDVELRCDPISGHTALYWYRQSLGQGLEFLIYFQGNSAPDKSGLPSDRFSAERTGGSVSTLTIQRTQQEDSAVYLCASSLARGEEQFFGPGTRLTVL.

The chain employs TRBV29-1 and TRBJ2-2; the match to TRBD1 covers 7 bases. V lost 6 bases and J lost 2; bases outside the gene matches: 6. This CDR3 is built from 14 residues. CDR1 and CDR2 from the germline V gene are SQVTM and ANQGSEA. In DNA form, the CDR3 reads TGCAGCGTGAGGGGGACAGCAAACACCGGGGAGCTGTTTTTT. The encoded protein is CSVRGTANTGELFF.

The V gene is TRBV2, the J gene TRBJ1-2; 10 nucleotides align to TRBD1. J was trimmed by 4 bases and V by 9 bases; bases with no gene match: 5. The CDR3 contains 13 residues. Germline CDR1 SNHLY, CDR2 FYNNEI. The chain's CDR3 is CASGQGVLYGYTF. In DNA form, the CDR3 reads TGTGCCAGTGGACAGGGGGTCCTCTATGGCTACACCTTC.

This chain connects TRBV7-9 to TRBJ1-4; D possibly corresponds to TRBD1 (5 bases). CDR3 size: 15 residues. V shed 5 bases and J shed 8 bases, with 18 bases lying between them. Germline CDR1 reads SEHNR; CDR2 reads FQNEAQ (reference sequence). The CDR3 loop reads CASSDSRGVTEKLFF. CDR3 nucleotide sequence: TGTGCCAGCAGCGATTCAAGGGGAGTAACCGAAAAACTGTTTTTT.

The chain uses TRBV3-1 (or the pseudogene TRBV3-2) and TRBJ1-1; no reliable D call. CDR1 LGHDT and CDR2 YNNKEL come from the germline V gene (reference sequence). There are 13 residues in the CDR3. The germline V and J ends were trimmed by 2 bases and 8 bases, with 12 bases remaining between them. CDR3 sequence (DNA): TGTGCCAGCAGCCAACTTGCGGGTCGAGAAGCTTTCTTT. It yields the protein CASSQLAGREAFF.

The rearrangement links TRBV9 to TRBJ1-6; TRBD1 might be the D (5 bases). The germline CDR1 and CDR2 sequences are SGDLS and YYNGEE. V lost 0 bases, J lost 10 bases, and 11 bases lay in between. The CDR3 runs 14 residues. The CDR3 loop is CASSVEGQRSPLHF. CDR3 coding DNA: TGTGCCAGCAGCGTAGAGGGGCAACGCTCACCCCTCCACTTT.

In this sample, this clone turned up a few times. The chain combines TRBV29-1 with TRBJ1-4; 9 bases fit TRBD1. The CDR3 loop spans 14 amino acids. Unmatched junction bases numbered 9, after V lost 6 bases and J lost 7 bases. Germline V lookup: CDR1 SQVTM, CDR2 ANQGSEA. The CDR3 DNA is TGCAGCGTCGACCTGGGACAGGGAACTGAAAAACTGTTTTTT. Amino acid sequence: CSVDLGQGTEKLFF.

The chain carries TRBV6-5 and TRBJ1-2; TRBD1 might be the D (5 bases). V lost 6 bases and J 2 bases, leaving 10 bases between the germline ends. CDR3 length: 13 residues. Germline CDR1 is MNHEY and CDR2 is SVGAGI. DNA for the CDR3: TGTGCCAGCAGACCGACAGAGAACTATGGCTACACCTTC. Its translation is CASRPTENYGYTF.